This paragraph reports one T cell receptor (beta chain). What it binds is unknown. The sample comes from a study of T cell responses to AZD1222 COVID-19 vaccine. Measured with immunoSEQ multiplex PCR; TCRdb has only the in-frame clones, and not every one. Here the sample spans around 140,000 clones, over 90% being singletons. The germline gives CDR1 LNHDA, CDR2 SQIVND (reference sequence). This CDR3 spans 19 amino acids. V lost 6 bases to trimming and J lost 2 bases; unmatched junction nucleotides: 17. The study's findings and limits: The breadth and depth of Spike-specific TCRs increased once two AZD1222 doses had been given. Reportedly, close to half of spike-specific TCRs are directed against unmutated variant regions. Clonal diversity was possibly underestimated; the donors were predominantly white British and more often female. Vaccine-associated CD4 TCRs spanned spike, dominant at 160-218 and 743-854.

The rearrangement links TRBV19 to TRBJ2-3; 10 nucleotides match TRBD1. The clonotype was recovered from an adult in good health. The starting material was peripheral blood, obtained on day 0 of AZD1222 vaccination. The CDR3 region has the DNA TGTGCCAGTAGCCTACAAACACGCGGGACAGGGGATTACACAGATACGCAGTATTTT. Protein product: CASSLQTRGTGDYTDTQYF.